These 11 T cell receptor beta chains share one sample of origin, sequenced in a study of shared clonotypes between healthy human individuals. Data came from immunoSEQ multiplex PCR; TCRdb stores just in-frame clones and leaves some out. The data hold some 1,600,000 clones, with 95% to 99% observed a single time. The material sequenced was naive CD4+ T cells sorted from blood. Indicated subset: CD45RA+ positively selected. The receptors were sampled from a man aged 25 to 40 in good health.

The chain's CDR3 is CASSREVGSTYNEQFF. The CDR3 DNA sequence: TGTGCCAGCAGCAGAGAAGTGGGAAGCACCTACAATGAGCAGTTCTTC. The genes are TRBV9 and TRBJ2-1; no firm D call. Germline V gene lookup returns CDR1 SGDLS and CDR2 YYNGEE. Trimming took 4 bases from V and 2 from J, leaving 16 bases between them. This CDR3 contains 16 residues.

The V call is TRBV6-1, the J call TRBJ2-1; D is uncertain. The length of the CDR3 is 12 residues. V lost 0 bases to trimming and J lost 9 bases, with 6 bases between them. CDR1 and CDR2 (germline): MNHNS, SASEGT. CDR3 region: CASSEARSEQFF. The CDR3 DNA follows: TGTGCCAGCAGTGAAGCGCGCAGTGAGCAGTTCTTC.

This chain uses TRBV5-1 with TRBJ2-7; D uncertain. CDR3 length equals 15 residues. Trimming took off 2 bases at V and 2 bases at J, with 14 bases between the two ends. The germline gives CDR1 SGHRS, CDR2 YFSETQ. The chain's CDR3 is CASSLFLDRAYEQYF. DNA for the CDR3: TGCGCCAGCAGCTTATTTCTGGACCGAGCCTACGAGCAGTACTTC.

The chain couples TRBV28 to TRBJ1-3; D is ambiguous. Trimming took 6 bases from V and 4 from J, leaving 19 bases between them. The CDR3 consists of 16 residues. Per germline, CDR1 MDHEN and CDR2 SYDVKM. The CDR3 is CASSSPTRIVGNTIYF. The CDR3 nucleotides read TGTGCCAGCAGCTCGCCGACACGTATCGTCGGAAACACCATATATTTT.

CDR3 in DNA: TGTGCCAGCAGCTCCCAGACAGGGGGCAGGGATCAGCCCCAGCATTTT. Translated, it gives CASSSQTGGRDQPQHF. The chain couples TRBV28 to TRBJ1-5, with TRBD1 identical over 10 bases. Unmatched junction bases numbered 10, after V lost 6 bases and J lost 5 bases. CDR3 size: 16 residues. CDR1 and CDR2 (germline): MDHEN, SYDVKM.

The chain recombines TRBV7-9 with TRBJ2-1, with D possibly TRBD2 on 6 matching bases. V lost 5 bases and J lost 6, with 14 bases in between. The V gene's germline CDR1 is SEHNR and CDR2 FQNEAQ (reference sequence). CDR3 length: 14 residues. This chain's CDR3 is CASSRILAPNEQFF. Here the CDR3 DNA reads TGTGCCAGCAGCCGGATCCTAGCGCCCAATGAGCAGTTCTTC.

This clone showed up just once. The chain's CDR3 is CSVKGTGITDTQYF. The CDR3 nucleotides read TGCAGCGTAAAAGGGACAGGGATCACAGATACGCAGTATTTT. The V call is TRBV29-1, the J call TRBJ2-3; 9 nucleotides line up with TRBD1. CDR3 size: 14 residues. Per the germline V gene, CDR1 is SQVTM and CDR2 is ANQGSEA. The trim removed 6 bases at V and 2 bases at J, leaving 6 bases unmatched.

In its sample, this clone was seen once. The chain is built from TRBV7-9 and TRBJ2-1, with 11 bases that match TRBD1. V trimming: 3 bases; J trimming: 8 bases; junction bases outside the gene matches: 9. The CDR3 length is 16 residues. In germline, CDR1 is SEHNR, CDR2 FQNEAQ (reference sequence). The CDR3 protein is CASSFQGQGDRDEQFF. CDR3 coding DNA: TGTGCCAGCAGCTTCCAGGGACAGGGGGACAGGGATGAGCAGTTCTTC.

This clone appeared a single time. The CDR3 loop reads CASSQLAAIYNEQFF. DNA for the CDR3: TGTGCCAGCAGCCAGCTAGCGGCCATCTACAATGAGCAGTTCTTC. V gene TRBV6-5 combines with J gene TRBJ2-1, with TRBD2 matching 7 bases. V lost 6 bases and J lost 3; bases outside the gene matches: 8. Looked up from germline, CDR1 is MNHEY and CDR2 is SVGAGI. This CDR3 has 15 residues.

Here the CDR3 reads CASSPRESEQYF. Written as DNA, the CDR3 is TGCGCCAGCAGCCCCCGGGAGAGCGAGCAGTACTTC. The chain uses TRBV4-1 and TRBJ2-7; D might be TRBD2 (6 bases). Germline CDR1 reads MGHRA; CDR2 reads YSYEKL. Trimming cost V 4 bases and J 6 bases, with 10 bases left between them. This CDR3 has 12 residues.

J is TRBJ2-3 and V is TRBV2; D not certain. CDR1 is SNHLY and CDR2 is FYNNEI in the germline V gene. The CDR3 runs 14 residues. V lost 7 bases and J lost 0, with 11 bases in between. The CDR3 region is CASTREVSTDTQYF. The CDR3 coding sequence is TGTGCCAGCACTAGAGAAGTTAGCACAGATACGCAGTATTTT.